This TCR beta chain was recorded in a study of shared clonotypes between healthy human individuals. This CDR3 comprises 14 residues. V shed 5 bases and J shed 0 bases, with 10 bases lying between them. Germline CDR1 is MNHEY and CDR2 is SMNVEV (reference sequence). A deep-level run was used for the assay. Generated by immunoSEQ multiplex PCR, the TCRdb table keeps only in-frame clones and is missing some. Of under 2,000,000 clones in the sample, roughly 95% were seen once. With respect to this clone: The antigen remains undetermined. The sample holds other DNA sequences that translate to the same CDR3.

The naive CD8 population came from CD45RO-negative cells selected for CCR7, without terminally differentiated effector memory CD45RA+ cells. General study points: Memory subsets had estimated richness that was generally smaller than that of naive subsets.

The source is a man in his late teens or twenties in good health. The chain joins TRBV27 to TRBJ1-2, with D maybe TRBD1 (6 bases). The sample comprised naive CD8+ T cells sorted from blood. CDR3 loop: CASSKTGANYGYTF. The CDR3 bases are TGTGCCAGCAGTAAGACAGGCGCTAACTATGGCTACACCTTC.